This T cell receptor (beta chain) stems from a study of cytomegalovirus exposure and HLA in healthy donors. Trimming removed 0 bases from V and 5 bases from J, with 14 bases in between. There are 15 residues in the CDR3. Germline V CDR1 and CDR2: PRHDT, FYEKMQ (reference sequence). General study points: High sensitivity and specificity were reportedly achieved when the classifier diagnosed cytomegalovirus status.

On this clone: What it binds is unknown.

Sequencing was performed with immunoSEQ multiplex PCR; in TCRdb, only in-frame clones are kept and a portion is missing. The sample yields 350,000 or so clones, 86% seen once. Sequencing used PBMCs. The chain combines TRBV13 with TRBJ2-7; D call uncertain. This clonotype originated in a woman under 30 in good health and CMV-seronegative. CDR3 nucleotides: TGTGCCAGCAGCTTAGGAACCCAAATTAGAGACGAGCAGTACTTC. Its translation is CASSLGTQIRDEQYF. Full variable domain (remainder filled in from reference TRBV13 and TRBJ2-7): AAGVIQSPRHLIKEKRETATLKCYPIPRHDTVYWYQQGPGQDPQFLISFYEKMQSDKGSIPDRFSAQQFSDYHSELNMSSLELGDSALYFCASSLGTQIRDEQYFGPGTRLTVT.